This T cell receptor (beta chain) was recorded in a study of beta chain features in type 1 diabetes. The overall study: Cells sorted and examined across all samples totaled around 110,000,000. Findings and caveats of the study: Among all four CD4+ subsets, Type 1 diabetes patients had TCRB CDR3s that were moderately but significantly shorter. TCRB rearrangement may or may not be influenced by HLA type; here this remained unresolved. High-TCR-expressing cells could be over-represented by cDNA sequencing.

Trimming shortened V by 4 bases and J by 0 bases, and 13 bases separated the two germline ends. Germline lookup yields CDR1 SGHTA and CDR2 FQGTGA. The CDR3 sequence is 16 residues long. Reverse transcribing all isolated RNA meant expressed TCRB transcripts were sequenced. Each sample of naive, central memory or regulatory T cells had, on average, about 3.5 million reads. Only in-frame clones appear in the TCRdb table, and some are missing; sequencing was by immunoSEQ multiplex PCR. The data hold 120,000 to 150,000 clones, with around 13% observed a single time. A word on this clone: Its matching antigen is unknown.

What was sequenced was central memory CD4+ T cells from blood. The clonotype originates from a man younger than 30 with type 1 diabetes. The V gene is TRBV7-3, the J gene TRBJ2-1; TRBD1 or TRBD2 may be the D gene (5 bases each). The CDR3 protein is CASSSRGPSSYNEQFF. The CDR3 nucleotides are TGTGCCAGCAGCTCCCGGGGCCCGAGCTCCTACAATGAGCAGTTCTTC.